These 8 T cell receptor beta chains were sequenced from one sample in a study of CD8 T cells in ankylosing spondylitis. TCRdb re-derived calls from the 5' RACE reads in MiXCR, one entry per CDR3 protein. The data contain about 130,000 distinct CDR3 sequences, roughly 6.6% of them seen just once; the ten biggest clones take up approximately 13%. Sequenced: blood, either unsorted or a sorted T cell fraction (not recorded which). The receptors derive from a female donor with ankylosing spondylitis or in good health (not recorded which).

This clonotype was found many times. V and J are TRBV4-1 and TRBJ2-1; D may be TRBD2 (6 bases). Deletions cut 4 bases from V and 8 bases from J, with 15 bases between. CDR3 length: 14 amino acids. Germline CDR1 is MGHRA and CDR2 is YSYEKL. Here the CDR3 reads CASSPTGVRDEQFF. Written as DNA, the CDR3 is TGCGCCAGCAGCCCAACGGGGGTTCGGGATGAGCAGTTCTTC.

The sample holds many counts of this clonotype. The J gene is TRBJ1-2, the V gene TRBV12-3 or TRBV12-4; D is possibly TRBD1 (5 bases). Trimming removed 7 bases from V and 7 bases from J, with 22 bases in between. The CDR3 sequence is 15 residues long. This CDR3 is CASNGTAAPEGGYTF. CDR3 DNA: TGTGCCAGCAATGGGACCGCGGCTCCCGAGGGTGGCTACACCTTC.

This clonotype was seen a few times. The genes are TRBV7-3 and TRBJ2-3, with D hard to call. V was cut by 4 bases and J by 6 bases, with 11 bases left in between. This CDR3 has 13 residues. Germline V gene data show CDR1 as SGHTA and CDR2 as FQGTGA. CDR3 sequence: CASSSDSLDTQYF. The DNA for the CDR3 is TGTGCCAGCAGCTCTGACTCTCTTGATACGCAGTATTTT.

This clonotype was seen at least ten times. The gene calls are TRBV5-1 and TRBJ2-3; D not certain. Germline CDR1 and CDR2: SGHRS and YFSETQ. The CDR3 sequence is 13 residues long. The ends were cut back, 0 bases at V and 6 bases at J, with 8 bases in the middle. The CDR3 region has the DNA TGCGCCAGCAGCTTGGTCCCCACCGATACGCAGTATTTT. Its translation: CASSLVPTDTQYF.

This clonotype was counted many times. The rearrangement joins TRBV11-2 to TRBJ2-2, with TRBD1 identical over 9 bases. J lost 5 bases, V lost 7 bases, and 11 bases had no gene match. This CDR3 comprises 16 residues. The germline V gene has CDR1 SGHAT and CDR2 FQNNGV. CDR3 sequence: CASIQTGGGRTGELFF. The CDR3 bases are TGTGCCAGCATCCAAACAGGGGGCGGTCGAACCGGGGAGCTGTTTTTT.

This clonotype was counted at least ten times. The CDR3 sequence is CASSQGDTLTYEQYF. CDR3 coding DNA: TGCGCCAGCAGCCAGGGGGACACTCTTACCTACGAGCAGTACTTC. The chain is built from TRBV4-1 and TRBJ2-7; TRBD1 is a possible D gene (6 bases). V lost 3 bases and J 2 bases, leaving 14 bases between the germline ends. CDR1 and CDR2 (germline): MGHRA, YSYEKL. The CDR3 consists of 15 residues.

This clonotype was counted ten times or more. The CDR3 DNA reads TGTGCCAGCAGCCCCTACCTGGGCAGCAAAAACATTCAGTACTTC. Translation gives CASSPYLGSKNIQYF. The chain joins TRBV9 to TRBJ2-4; D remains unclear. Trimming removed 4 bases at V and 3 bases at J, with 14 bases between. Germline lookup yields CDR1 SGDLS and CDR2 YYNGEE. This CDR3 contains 15 residues.

Ten or more counts support this clonotype. The chain is built from TRBV20-1 and TRBJ1-2; D unresolved. Trimming left V 3 bases short and J 0 bases short, with 17 bases between. The germline gives CDR1 DFQATT, CDR2 SNEGSKA (reference sequence). This CDR3 spans 16 amino acids. The CDR3 protein is CSASNFPEPTNYGYTF. CDR3 bases: TGCAGTGCTAGTAATTTCCCAGAACCAACTAACTATGGCTACACCTTC.